These 26 T cell receptor beta chains were sequenced from one sample in a study of T cells in Graves' hyperthyroidism and ophthalmopathy. The CDR3 regions of TCR beta were amplified from RNA transcripts. First-round RT-PCR with HTBI primers amplified the TCR CDR3 region. One entry per CDR3 protein results from TCRdb running MiXCR on the multiplex PCR reads. The profile shows 360,000 or so distinct CDR3 sequences, about a fifth of them singletons. Material for sequencing was blood. The origin of the receptors is a woman aged 18-30 years with Graves' hyperthyroidism.

Worth noting for this clonotype: A single base separates this from a much larger clone, so it may be a read error. The CDR3 end shows no conserved phenylalanine or tryptophan, and so a read error is likely. V and J are TRBV14 and TRBJ2-2; D remains ambiguous. Germline CDR1 is SGHDN and CDR2 is FVKESK. This CDR3 contains 13 residues. V lost 5 bases to trimming and J lost 6 bases, with 10 bases between them. The CDR3, as DNA: TGTGCCAGCAGCGATTATATAGCCGGGGAGCTGTTTTTG. It yields the protein CASSDYIAGELFL.

In this sample, this clonotype turned up a few times. The CDR3 nucleotides are TGCGCCAGCGCGACAGGGTTTGGGAACACCGGGGAGCTGTTTTTT. This encodes CASATGFGNTGELFF. The chain uses TRBV4-1 and TRBJ2-2; 7 bases agree with TRBD1. Germline V gene data show CDR1 as MGHRA and CDR2 as YSYEKL. The V and J ends lost 8 bases and 1 base, in that order; junction bases with no gene match: 7. This CDR3 has 15 residues.

This clonotype appeared many times. The V and J genes are TRBV4-1 and TRBJ1-1; the D gene is possibly TRBD1 (5 bases). The germline V and J ends were trimmed by 4 bases and 8 bases, with 14 bases remaining between them. The germline V gene has CDR1 MGHRA and CDR2 YSYEKL. The CDR3 covers 13 residues. This CDR3 is CASSLREGLEAFF. The CDR3 nucleotides are TGCGCCAGCAGCCTGCGGGAGGGGCTAGAAGCTTTCTTT.

This clonotype was detected many times. V usage is TRBV28 and J usage is TRBJ2-2; the D gene could be TRBD1 or TRBD2 (5 bases each). V lost 3 bases and J lost 13, with 15 bases in between. Germline CDR1 reads MDHEN; CDR2 reads SYDVKM. CDR3 length: 13 amino acids. The CDR3 is CASSFAGTPTLFF. The CDR3 coding sequence is TGTGCCAGCAGTTTTGCTGGGACCCCCACGCTGTTTTTT.

This clonotype has at least ten counts. The chain employs TRBV9 and TRBJ1-1, with D unclear. The CDR3 is 14 residues long. Germline V gives CDR1 SGDLS, CDR2 YYNGEE. V was trimmed by 2 bases and J by 1 base, leaving 9 bases between them. The CDR3 region has the DNA TGTGCCAGCAGCGTTGGGGTTGCGAACACTGAAGCTTTCTTT. It is translated as CASSVGVANTEAFF.

The chain has TRBV19 and TRBJ1-1, with D unresolved. The V gene lost 3 bases and the J gene lost 1 base, with 6 bases spanning the gap. The CDR3 is 13 amino acids. Germline assignment: CDR1 LNHDA and CDR2 SQIVND (reference sequence). The CDR3 protein is CASSMDWNTEAFF. The CDR3 DNA follows: TGTGCCAGTAGTATGGACTGGAACACTGAAGCTTTCTTT. The full variable domain, with the rest looked up from reference TRBV19 and TRBJ1-1, is DGGITQSPKYLFRKEGQNVTLSCEQNLNHDAMYWYRQDPGQGLRLIYYSQIVNDFQKGDIAEGYSVSREKKESFPLTVTSAQKNPTAFYLCASSMDWNTEAFFGQGTRLTVV.

This clonotype has a handful of counts. The chain's CDR3 is CASSFPNDRATEAFF. In nucleotides, the CDR3 is TGTGCCAGCAGCTTCCCAAATGACAGGGCCACTGAAGCTTTCTTT. The gene calls are TRBV13 and TRBJ1-1, with 7 bases aligning to TRBD1. V was clipped by 3 bases and J by 4 bases; unmatched bases: 8. The CDR3 sequence is 15 residues long. CDR1 and CDR2 from the germline V gene are PRHDT and FYEKMQ (reference sequence).

At least ten counts were recorded for this clonotype. The chain employs TRBV6-5 and TRBJ2-7; D might be TRBD1 or TRBD2, each matching 5 bases. Germline V gene sequence: CDR1 MNHEY, CDR2 SVGAGI. This CDR3 has 14 residues. With 0 bases removed from V and 5 bases from J, the gap between germline ends came to 11 bases. For the CDR3, the DNA is TGTGCCAGCAGTTACTCGGGGACGGTCCACGAGCAGTACTTC. Translation: CASSYSGTVHEQYF.

At least ten counts were recorded for this clonotype. The chain recombines TRBV7-3 with TRBJ2-5, with D possibly being TRBD1 (5 bases). Germline V gives CDR1 SGHTA, CDR2 FQGTGA. Trimming cost V 5 bases and J 2 bases, with 12 bases left between them. The CDR3 sequence is 14 residues long. CDR3 amino acids: CASSLTGDQETQYF. The CDR3 DNA sequence: TGTGCCAGCAGCCTCACAGGAGATCAAGAGACCCAGTACTTC. Looking up the rest from reference TRBV7-3 and TRBJ2-5 gives the full variable domain: GAGVSQTPSNKVTEKGKYVELRCDPISGHTALYWYRQSLGQGPEFLIYFQGTGAADDSGLPNDRFFAVRPEGSVSTLKIQRTERGDSAVYLCASSLTGDQETQYFGPGTRLLVL.

In this sample, this clonotype turned up many times. V and J are TRBV10-3 and TRBJ2-7; 7 nucleotides agree with TRBD1. V shed 4 bases, J shed 5 bases, and the junction held 5 bases outside the gene matches. CDR1 and CDR2 (germline): ENHRY, SYGVKD. The CDR3 runs 13 residues. The CDR3 here is CAISGTDRDEQYF. The CDR3 DNA reads TGTGCCATCAGTGGCACCGACAGGGACGAGCAGTACTTC.

The chain recombines TRBV12-5 with TRBJ1-2; the D is unclear. Trimming took off 1 base at V and 2 bases at J, with 5 bases between the two ends. There are 13 residues in the CDR3. Germline V gene lookup returns CDR1 LGHNT and CDR2 FRNRAP. For the CDR3, the DNA is TGTGCTAGTGGTTTGGGACACAACTATGGCTACACCTTC. Its translation is CASGLGHNYGYTF.

This clonotype was detected many times. The CDR3 protein is CASSPSTGATGELFF. The CDR3 coding sequence is TGTGCCAGCAGCCCTTCGACAGGGGCCACCGGGGAGCTGTTTTTT. The chain joins TRBV4-2 to TRBJ2-2; 8 nucleotides match TRBD1. Germline CDR1 reads LGHNA; CDR2 reads YNFKEQ. J lost 4 bases, V lost 4 bases, and 5 bases had no gene match. This CDR3 is 15 amino acids long.

This clonotype was found many times. V and J are TRBV12-3 or TRBV12-4 and TRBJ1-1, with 7 bases fitting TRBD1. V gave up 4 bases and J gave up 0 bases; unmatched junction bases: 5. The CDR3 runs 15 residues. The CDR3 coding sequence is TGTGCCAGCAGTTCCGGGACAGTCATGAACACTGAAGCTTTCTTT. It codes for CASSSGTVMNTEAFF.

This clonotype was seen repeatedly, ten times or more. The rearrangement joins TRBV13 to TRBJ1-1; D perhaps matches TRBD1 (5 bases). Trimming removed 4 bases at V and 10 bases at J, with 19 bases between. The CDR3 has 14 residues. Germline CDR1 is PRHDT and CDR2 is FYEKMQ (reference sequence). Here the CDR3 reads CASSSISGPRVAFF. CDR3 bases: TGTGCCAGCAGCTCCATCTCGGGGCCCAGGGTAGCTTTCTTT.

V gene TRBV24-1 combines with J gene TRBJ2-5; D is unclear. The CDR3 loop spans 15 amino acids. V lost 4 bases and J 2 bases, leaving 13 bases between the germline ends. Germline loops: CDR1 KGHDR, CDR2 SFDVKD. The CDR3 spells CATSDKSVVQETQYF. DNA of the CDR3: TGTGCCACCAGTGACAAGTCAGTAGTTCAAGAGACCCAGTACTTC.

With respect to this clonotype: Lacking the conserved final phenylalanine or tryptophan, this CDR3 likely reflects a read error. This chain uses TRBV28 with TRBJ2-7; D is undetermined. V lost 8 bases to trimming and J lost 4 bases, with 6 bases between them. In germline, CDR1 is MDHEN, CDR2 SYDVKM. This CDR3 has 10 amino acids. The DNA for the CDR3 is TGTGCCAGCGGGATTTACGAGCAGTACTCC. Translation gives CASGIYEQYS.

At least ten counts were recorded for this clonotype. This chain links TRBV18 with TRBJ2-5, with D unclear. V was pared by 6 bases and J by 4 bases, with 12 bases between. Germline V gives CDR1 KGHSH, CDR2 LQKENI. This CDR3 region has 13 residues. The CDR3 sequence is CASSKGYGETQYF. DNA of the CDR3: TGTGCCAGCTCCAAGGGTTATGGAGAGACCCAGTACTTC.

This clonotype was found once. This chain links TRBV20-1 with TRBJ2-7, with TRBD1 matching 8 bases. The CDR3 has 15 residues. The germline V gene encodes CDR1 DFQATT and CDR2 SNEGSKA (reference sequence). V gave up 6 bases and J gave up 2 bases; unmatched junction bases: 12. The CDR3 sequence: CSAHIVGDRTYEQYF. CDR3 nucleotide sequence: TGCAGTGCCCACATCGTGGGGGACAGGACCTACGAGCAGTACTTC.

This clonotype was seen at least ten times. The CDR3 DNA sequence: TGCAGTGCTAGATCGCCCAATCAGCCCCAGCATTTT. Residues: CSARSPNQPQHF. The rearrangement joins TRBV20-1 to TRBJ1-5, with unresolved D. The V gene lost 2 bases and the J gene lost 3 bases, with 5 bases spanning the gap. Germline CDR1 and CDR2: DFQATT and SNEGSKA (reference sequence). The CDR3 extends over 12 amino acids.

This clonotype was seen repeatedly, ten times or more. The chain couples TRBV27 to TRBJ2-2; 7 bases map to TRBD1. This CDR3 is built from 15 residues. CDR1 is MNHEY and CDR2 is SMNVEV in the germline V gene (reference sequence). The J segment lost 4 bases and the V segment lost 6 bases, leaving 8 bases of the junction unmatched. This CDR3 is CASRQTGSSTGELFF. The CDR3, as DNA: TGTGCCAGCAGGCAGACAGGGTCGAGCACCGGGGAGCTGTTTTTT.

This clonotype was observed a few times. The chain employs TRBV28 and TRBJ2-5; 8 nucleotides agree with TRBD2. Germline V gene sequence: CDR1 MDHEN, CDR2 SYDVKM. The CDR3 spans 16 residues. J gave up 4 bases and V 2 bases, and 9 bases lay outside the gene matches. The DNA for the CDR3 is TGTGCCAGCAGTTTAGAGATAGCGGGGCTGGGAGAGACCCAGTACTTC. Translated: CASSLEIAGLGETQYF.

This clonotype has a handful of counts. The chain recombines TRBV3-1 with TRBJ2-5, with D hard to call. Germline V gene sequence: CDR1 LGHDT, CDR2 YNNKEL (reference sequence). This CDR3 is built from 14 residues. Trimming left V 2 bases short and J 5 bases short, with 12 bases between. The CDR3 is CASSQLLGLETQYF. The CDR3 DNA follows: TGTGCCAGCAGCCAACTACTGGGTCTGGAGACCCAGTACTTC.

This clonotype occurred many times. The rearrangement uses TRBV30 and TRBJ1-3; D is uncertain. The CDR3 is 12 amino acids. In germline, CDR1 is GTSNPN, CDR2 SVGIG (reference sequence). V was pared by 2 bases and J by 8 bases, with 10 bases between. CDR3 amino acids: CAWSRTVDTIYF. For the CDR3, the DNA is TGTGCCTGGAGTCGGACGGTAGACACCATATATTTT.

CDR3: CAGGGRLYGYTF. The CDR3, as DNA: TGTGCCGGAGGGGGGCGTCTCTATGGCTACACCTTC. The chain couples TRBV12-3 or TRBV12-4 to TRBJ1-2; tentatively, D is TRBD1 (6 bases). This CDR3 region has 12 residues. V was trimmed by 11 bases and J by 4 bases, leaving 14 bases between them.

This clonotype was picked up many times. The chain employs TRBV19 and TRBJ1-1; unclear D gene. Looked up from germline, CDR1 is LNHDA and CDR2 is SQIVND (reference sequence). With 3 bases removed from V and 1 base from J, the gap between germline ends came to 12 bases. The CDR3 extends over 15 amino acids. The CDR3 is CASSIPLGRNTEAFF. The CDR3 DNA reads TGTGCCAGTAGTATCCCGTTGGGGAGGAACACTGAAGCTTTCTTT.

This clonotype was seen repeatedly, ten times or more. The chain is built from TRBV20-1 and TRBJ2-5; 9 bases are shared with TRBD2. CDR3 length: 16 residues. Germline V CDR1 and CDR2: DFQATT, SNEGSKA (reference sequence). Trimming removed 5 bases from V and 5 bases from J; junction bases left unmatched: 15. The CDR3 reads CSALPRVSGGWETQYF. For the CDR3, the DNA is TGCAGTGCTCTACCTCGGGTTAGCGGGGGCTGGGAGACCCAGTACTTC.